This T cell receptor (beta chain) was obtained from a study of T cell changes during pregnancy in multiple sclerosis (dated 2019 in TCRdb). Study-level background: The study looked at changes in the T cell repertoire across pregnancy in women with multiple sclerosis.

Inclusive of the bounding cysteine and phenylalanine, the CDR3 is 16 residues long. Only the CDR3 DNA is retained, 48 bases long and in frame from the first base. The junction shows trimming of 0 bases on V and 5 bases on J, plus 13 bases between the germline ends. CDR1 SGHDN and CDR2 FVKESK were looked up in the germline V gene. Receptor libraries were prepared by the immunoSEQ multiplex PCR assay. TCRdb took this table from immuneACCESS and kept in-frame rearrangements with V and J called. Such tables lack part of the clones; where checked against another copy, unresolved V genes explain under half of the gap, and the rest is unexplained. For this sample there are some 80,000 clones; around 94% appear just once. Roughly 0.14% of the sample comes from the top ten. On this clone: Which antigen it targets is not known. Base qualities are missing; no much larger clone stands one base away.

Recombination connected TRBV14 to TRBJ1-4; the D gene cannot be resolved reliably. Source: CD4+ T cells from peripheral blood mononuclear cells, taken after pregnancy. This TCR came from a female donor with multiple sclerosis, enrolled in a pregnancy study. In nucleotide form, the sequence is TGTGCCAGCAGCCAAGATGAATCGATACAGAATGAAAAACTGTTTTTT. Translated, it reads CASSQDESIQNEKLFF.